This passage covers 14 T cell receptor beta chains from one sample sequenced in a study of control samples from healthy donors and cancer patients. Repertoires were generated with immunoSEQ multiplex PCR, while TCRdb's copy carries only in-frame clones and drops some. Of 100,000 or so clones detected, around 80% appear once; the ten largest clones hold 8.5% to 10%. Material for sequencing was blood. The receptors originated from an older woman in good health.

J is TRBJ1-6 and V is TRBV28; the D is unclear. Trimming took off 3 bases at V and 1 base at J, with 7 bases between the two ends. There are 15 residues in the CDR3. CDR1 and CDR2 (germline): MDHEN, SYDVKM. The CDR3 region is CASSLQGSYNSPLHF. CDR3 sequence (DNA): TGTGCCAGCAGTTTGCAAGGGTCCTATAATTCACCCCTCCACTTT. Looking up the rest from reference TRBV28 and TRBJ1-6 gives the full variable domain: DVKVTQSSRYLVKRTGEKVFLECVQDMDHENMFWYRQDPGLGLRLIYFSYDVKMKEKGDIPEGYSVSREKKERFSLILESASTNQTSMYLCASSLQGSYNSPLHFGNGTRLTVT.

The chain uses TRBV7-6 and TRBJ1-6; no clear D gene. Between the trimmed V and J ends, which lost 1 base and 5 bases, there was a span of 6 bases. Germline CDR1 is SGHVS and CDR2 is FNYEAQ. This CDR3 region has 14 residues. The CDR3 spells CASSLGRNNSPLHF. CDR3 nucleotides: TGTGCCAGCAGCTTAGGACGGAATAATTCACCCCTCCACTTT.

As for this clone: This CDR3 is missing its conserved last phenylalanine or tryptophan, likely due to a read error. Because the CDR3's place on the DNA is in doubt, the DNA is left out and the CDR3 is given as listed by TCRdb. The chain couples TRBV30 to TRBJ2-2; the listed D gene, TRBD1, was not tested against the DNA. In germline, CDR1 is GTSNPN, CDR2 SVGIG (reference sequence). The CDR3 has 13 residues if both end residues are counted. The CDR3 loop reads CAWSVKGQGYPDK.

There are a few counts of this clone. In nucleotides, the CDR3 is TGTGCCAGCAGTTGCTTCCTTTTTCGTCAGCCCCAGCATTTT. Translated, it gives CASSCFLFRQPQHF. The chain couples TRBV6-5 to TRBJ1-5, with D uncertain. CDR3 length: 14 amino acids. Trimming took 4 bases from V and 6 from J, leaving 13 bases between them. From germline, CDR1 is MNHEY and CDR2 SVGAGI.

A note on this clone: Compared with germline, one end of the junction differs, possibly owing to a read error. This chain joins TRBV6-1 and TRBJ2-5; no clear D. The CDR3 loop spans 10 amino acids. Germline lookup yields CDR1 MNHNS and CDR2 SASEGT. Here the CDR3 DNA reads TGTGCCAGCAGTGAATTCAGTCGAGACTTC. Amino acids: CASSEFSRDF.

This rearrangement joins TRBV11-2 to TRBJ2-7; perhaps TRBD1 as D (5 bases). Looked up from germline, CDR1 is SGHAT and CDR2 is FQNNGV. The V gene lost 1 base and the J gene lost 4 bases, with 8 bases spanning the gap. The CDR3 is 13 residues long. The CDR3 reads CASSLGTTYEQYF. The CDR3 DNA reads as TGTGCCAGCAGCTTAGGGACAACGTACGAGCAGTACTTC.

A single count supports this clone. This chain links TRBV5-1 with TRBJ2-5, with D unclear. Germline V gives CDR1 SGHRS, CDR2 YFSETQ. Trimming left V 0 bases short and J 4 bases short, with 13 bases between. The CDR3 contains 15 residues. CDR3 in DNA: TGCGCCAGCAGCTTGGCCGACACGTTCGGAGAGACCCAGTACTTC. It yields the protein CASSLADTFGETQYF.

The chain has TRBV18 and TRBJ1-4; 9 nucleotides line up with TRBD1. Per the germline V gene, CDR1 is KGHSH and CDR2 is LQKENI. The CDR3 spans 13 residues. The J segment lost 8 bases and the V segment lost 6 bases, leaving 4 bases of the junction unmatched. For the CDR3, the DNA is TGTGCCAGCTCTCGGGACAGGGAGGAAAAACTGTTTTTT. This gives the protein CASSRDREEKLFF.

The chain combines TRBV2 with TRBJ1-2; no firm D call. V was clipped by 1 base and J by 4 bases, with 7 bases between them. Germline loops: CDR1 SNHLY, CDR2 FYNNEI. The CDR3 is 13 amino acids. CDR3 nucleotides: TGTGCCAGCAGTGAAGGAGAAGCCTATGGCTACACCTTC. This sequence encodes CASSEGEAYGYTF.

This clone was recorded once. Here the CDR3 DNA reads TGTGCCAGCAGTTCCTACGAGGTGGGGACTGAAGCTTTCTTT. Its translation is CASSSYEVGTEAFF. J is TRBJ1-1 and V is TRBV6-5, with D uncertain. Germline V lookup: CDR1 MNHEY, CDR2 SVGAGI. CDR3 length: 14 amino acids. Trimming took 4 bases from V and 5 from J, leaving 14 bases between them.

This clone was seen more than once but under ten times. The gene calls are TRBV21-1 and TRBJ1-2. TRBV21-1 is designated a pseudogene. This CDR3 is 19 amino acids long. Written as DNA, the CDR3 is TGTGCCAGCAGCAAAACGGGACGGTCAGGAAGGTTTATGAACTATGGCTACACCTTC. This gives the protein CASSKTGRSGRFMNYGYTF.

In DNA, the CDR3 is TGTGCCAGCAGTTACTCGTTTGGTATCACTGAAGCTTTCTTT. Translation gives CASSYSFGITEAFF. The chain links TRBV6-5 to TRBJ1-1; D uncertain. The CDR3 spans 14 residues. Per the germline V gene, CDR1 is MNHEY and CDR2 is SVGAGI. Trimming took 0 bases from V and 4 from J, leaving 9 bases between them.

This sequence joins TRBV20-1 and TRBJ1-1, with a weak D call TRBD1 (6 bases). The CDR3 extends over 17 amino acids. Per germline, CDR1 DFQATT and CDR2 SNEGSKA (reference sequence). V was clipped by 3 bases and J by 1 base, with 21 bases between them. As DNA, the CDR3 is TGCAGTGCTAGTCACACCACCCGGGGGCGTACGAACACTGAAGCTTTCTTT. This encodes CSASHTTRGRTNTEAFF.

Written as DNA, the CDR3 is TGTGCCTGCTTAGACAGTAACTATGGCTACACCTTC. This sequence encodes CACLDSNYGYTF. V is TRBV6-6 and J is TRBJ1-2, with D tentatively TRBD1 (5 bases). The CDR3 sequence is 12 residues long. Germline loops: CDR1 MNHNY, CDR2 SVGAGI (reference sequence). V lost 11 bases and J 1 base, leaving 11 bases between the germline ends.